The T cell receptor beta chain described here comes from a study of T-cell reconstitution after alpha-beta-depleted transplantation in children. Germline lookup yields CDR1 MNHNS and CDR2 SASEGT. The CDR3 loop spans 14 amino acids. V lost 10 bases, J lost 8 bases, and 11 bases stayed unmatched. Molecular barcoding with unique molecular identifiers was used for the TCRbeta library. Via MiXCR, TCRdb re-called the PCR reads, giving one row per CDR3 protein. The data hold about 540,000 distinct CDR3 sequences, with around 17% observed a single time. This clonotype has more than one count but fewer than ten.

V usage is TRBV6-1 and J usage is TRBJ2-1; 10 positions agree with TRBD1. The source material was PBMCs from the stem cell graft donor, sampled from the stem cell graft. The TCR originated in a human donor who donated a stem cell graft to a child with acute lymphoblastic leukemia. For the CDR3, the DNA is TGTGCCACCTCAGCTCGGGACAGGGGCTATGAGCAGTTCTTC. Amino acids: CATSARDRGYEQFF.